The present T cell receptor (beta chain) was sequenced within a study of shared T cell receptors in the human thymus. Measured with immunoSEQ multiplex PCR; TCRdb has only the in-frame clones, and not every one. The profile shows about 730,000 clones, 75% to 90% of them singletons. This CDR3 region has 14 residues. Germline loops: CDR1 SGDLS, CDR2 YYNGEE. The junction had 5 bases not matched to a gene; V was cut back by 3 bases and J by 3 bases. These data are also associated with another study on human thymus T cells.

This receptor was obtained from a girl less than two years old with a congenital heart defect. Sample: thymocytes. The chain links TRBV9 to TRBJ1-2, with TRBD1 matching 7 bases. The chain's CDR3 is CASSATGTDYGYTF. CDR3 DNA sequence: TGTGCCAGCAGCGCGACCGGGACAGACTATGGCTACACCTTC.